This TCR beta chain was identified during a study of T cells in localized non-small cell lung cancer. Study-wide points: It remains possible that heterogeneity exists, since only one tumor region was sequenced.

A remark on this clone: Its antigen is unknown.

Here immunoSEQ multiplex PCR was the method, and the copy in TCRdb shows in-frame clones only, minus some. The profile shows tens of thousands of clones, around 92% of them singletons. V was trimmed by 2 bases and J by 7 bases, leaving 15 bases between them. The CDR3 contains 16 residues. Germline V gene lookup returns CDR1 MNHEY and CDR2 SVGAGI. The sequencing here drew on peripheral blood, taken before any cancer treatment. This sequence originates from a female donor older than 55 with stage I lung adenocarcinoma. The V gene is TRBV6-5, the J gene TRBJ1-6, with D maybe TRBD1 (5 bases). The CDR3 DNA follows: TGTGCCAGCAGTTACGGGATTAGGGGTTACAATTCACCCCTCCACTTT. Amino acids: CASSYGIRGYNSPLHF.